The subject of this entry is one T cell receptor (beta chain). Its target is unknown. A much larger clonotype is one base distant, so this may be a read error. CDR1 is SGHTA and CDR2 is FQGNSA in the germline V gene. V dropped 1 base and J dropped 10 bases, with 14 bases sitting between them. The CDR3 runs 14 residues. This record belongs to a study of T cell repertoires in cytomegalovirus infection. The study's findings and limits: HLA-C-restricted CMV-specific TCR beta clonotypes prevailed in the ex vivo response.

TCRdb re-called the reads through MiXCR, storing one row per CDR3 protein. The sample records fewer than 950,000 distinct CDR3 sequences, approximately 29% being singletons. The rearrangement joins TRBV7-2 to TRBJ2-1, with D unclear. The receptor comes from a human donor in good health (CMV status not recorded). Some clones in this sample may be carry-over from other donors' samples. The input for sequencing was cultured CD8+ T cells from PBMCs, taken from culture after CMV antigen stimulation. This CDR3 reads CASSLGVSIPEQFF. The DNA for the CDR3 is TGTGCCAGCAGCTTAGGGGTCAGCATCCCCGAGCAGTTCTTC.